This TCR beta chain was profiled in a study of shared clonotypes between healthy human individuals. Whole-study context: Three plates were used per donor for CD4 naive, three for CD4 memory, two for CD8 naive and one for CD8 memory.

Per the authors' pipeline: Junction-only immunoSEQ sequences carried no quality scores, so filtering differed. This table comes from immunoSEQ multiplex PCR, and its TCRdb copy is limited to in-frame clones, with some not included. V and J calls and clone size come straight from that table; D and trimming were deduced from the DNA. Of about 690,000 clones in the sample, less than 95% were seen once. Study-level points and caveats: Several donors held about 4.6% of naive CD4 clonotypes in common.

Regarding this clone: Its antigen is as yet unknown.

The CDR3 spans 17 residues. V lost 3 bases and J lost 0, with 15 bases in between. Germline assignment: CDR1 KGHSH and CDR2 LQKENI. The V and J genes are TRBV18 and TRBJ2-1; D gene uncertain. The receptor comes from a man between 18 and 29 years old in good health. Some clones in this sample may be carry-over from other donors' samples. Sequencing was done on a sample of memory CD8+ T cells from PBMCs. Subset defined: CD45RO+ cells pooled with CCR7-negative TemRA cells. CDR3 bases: TGTGCCAGCTCACCCCTAGTTTTCGCGAGCTCCTACAATGAGCAGTTCTTC. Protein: CASSPLVFASSYNEQFF.